A single sample is the source of the 11 T cell receptor beta chains below, sequenced in a study of blood T cells in healthy people across ages. PCR was performed a second time for about 7 to 11 cycles using a sample-barcoded 5' primer and a J-beta primer mix. Each CDR3 protein gets one entry after TCRdb re-called the 5' RACE reads with MiXCR. Among about 510,000 distinct CDR3 sequences listed, about 27% were seen once. The same sample was also used in a study of T cells of mothers and their children.

Sequencing input: blood. The receptors come from a boy younger than 10 in good health.

Here the CDR3 DNA reads TGTGCCAGCTCAAAGGTGGGACAGTCGACAGATACGCAGTATTTT. Translation: CASSKVGQSTDTQYF. V and J are TRBV5-4 and TRBJ2-3; TRBD1 matches 7 bases. After removal of 7 bases from V and 3 bases from J, the junction contained 11 bases not matched to a gene. Germline V lookup: CDR1 SGHNT, CDR2 YYREEE (reference sequence). The CDR3 has 15 amino acids.

J is TRBJ2-7 and V is TRBV21-1. TRBV21-1 is a listed pseudogene. The CDR3 extends over 15 amino acids. CDR3 sequence: CASSKECQRCYEQYF. CDR3 bases: TGTGCCAGCAGCAAAGAATGTCAACGGTGCTACGAGCAGTACTTC.

This chain connects TRBV18 to TRBJ2-2; a possible D gene is TRBD2 (5 bases). The ends were cut back, 0 bases at V and 7 bases at J, with 15 bases in the middle. This CDR3 region has 16 residues. From germline, CDR1 is KGHSH and CDR2 LQKENI. The CDR3 spells CASSPPGAMWGGELFF. The CDR3 nucleotides read TGTGCCAGCTCACCACCGGGAGCGATGTGGGGCGGGGAGCTGTTTTTT.

This clonotype was seen a handful of times. The chain couples TRBV5-5 to TRBJ1-2; no definite D call. The germline V and J ends were trimmed by 1 base and 8 bases, with 9 bases remaining between them. Germline V gene data show CDR1 as SGHKS and CDR2 as YYEKEE (reference sequence). The CDR3 loop spans 12 amino acids. The DNA of the CDR3 is TGTGCCAGCAGCTTGATTAACACGGGCTACACCTTC. As protein: CASSLINTGYTF.

The CDR3 is CASSFTLAGGNEQFF. The CDR3, as DNA: TGTGCCAGCAGCTTTACACTAGCGGGTGGCAATGAGCAGTTCTTC. This chain joins TRBV7-9 and TRBJ2-1; TRBD2 agrees at 9 bases. Losses at the gene ends were 3 bases for V and 6 bases for J; bases not matched to a gene: 6. This CDR3 is built from 15 residues. CDR1 and CDR2 from the germline V gene are SEHNR and FQNEAQ (reference sequence).

V usage is TRBV6-1 and J usage is TRBJ1-2; tentative D call: TRBD1 (5 bases). The V end lost 6 bases, the J end lost 4 bases, and 15 bases lay between the germline ends. This CDR3 spans 14 amino acids. Germline CDR1 and CDR2: MNHNS and SASEGT. The CDR3 loop reads CASSPRDGIYGYTF. DNA for the CDR3: TGTGCCAGCAGCCCAAGGGACGGAATCTATGGCTACACCTTC.

This clonotype was recorded a few times. The chain couples TRBV7-6 to TRBJ1-6, with 8 bases lining up with TRBD1. This CDR3 contains 14 residues. Germline V CDR1 and CDR2: SGHVS, FNYEAQ. V lost 2 bases to trimming and J lost 7 bases; unmatched junction nucleotides: 1. The chain's CDR3 is CASSLNRGNSPLHF. The DNA of the CDR3 is TGTGCCAGCAGCTTAAACAGGGGGAATTCACCCCTCCACTTT.

This clonotype was counted a few times. This chain uses TRBV6-5 with TRBJ2-2, with D maybe TRBD2 (6 bases). CDR3 size: 16 residues. CDR1 MNHEY and CDR2 SVGAGI come from the germline V gene. The V gene lost 5 bases and the J gene lost 1 base, with 14 bases spanning the gap. The CDR3 nucleotides are TGTGCCAGCAGTCCCCCGGAGGGAGGGAACACCGGGGAGCTGTTTTTT. Translation gives CASSPPEGGNTGELFF.

The chain joins TRBV5-1 to TRBJ2-5, with TRBD2 matching 7 bases. There are 13 residues in the CDR3. Unmatched junction bases numbered 4, after V lost 7 bases and J lost 1 base. The germline V gene has CDR1 SGHRS and CDR2 YFSETQ. The CDR3 region is CASQRGSQETQYF. The CDR3 nucleotides read TGCGCCAGCCAGCGGGGAAGCCAAGAGACCCAGTACTTC.

The rearrangement joins TRBV10-3 to TRBJ2-2; 7 nucleotides align to TRBD1. V was pared by 4 bases and J by 6 bases, with 2 bases of the junction left unmatched. The CDR3 has 13 amino acids. Germline CDR1 ENHRY, CDR2 SYGVKD. CDR3 in amino acids: CAISGDRAGELFF. The CDR3 DNA follows: TGTGCCATCAGTGGAGACAGGGCCGGGGAGCTGTTTTTT.

The chain combines TRBV3-1 with TRBJ2-3, with 8 bases lining up with TRBD2. Per germline, CDR1 LGHDT and CDR2 YNNKEL (reference sequence). This CDR3 is 17 amino acids long. J gave up 2 bases and V 4 bases, and 11 bases lay outside the gene matches. The DNA for the CDR3 is TGTGCCAGCAGCCCGGGAGGGCTAGCGGTCCCCACAGATACGCAGTATTTT. This sequence encodes CASSPGGLAVPTDTQYF.